These 2 T cell receptor beta chains were all obtained from the same sample, sequenced in a study of cytomegalovirus exposure and HLA in healthy donors. The PCR employed 60 Vbeta primers together with 13 Jbeta primers. Using immunoSEQ multiplex PCR, the repertoire was profiled, and TCRdb retains in-frame clones only, with some absent. The sample yields under 150,000 clones, approximately 68% seen once. The sequenced sample consisted of PBMCs. These receptor sequences come from a man aged 55 to 70 in good health and CMV-seronegative.

J is TRBJ2-7 and V is TRBV7-3; D call uncertain. The CDR3 runs to 15 residues. From germline, CDR1 is SGHTA and CDR2 FQGTGA. Deletions cut 4 bases from V and 0 bases from J, with 13 bases between. CDR3 region: CASSYAPDGSYEQYF. Here the CDR3 DNA reads TGTGCCAGCAGCTATGCTCCAGATGGCTCCTACGAGCAGTACTTC. The full variable domain, with the rest looked up from reference TRBV7-3 and TRBJ2-7, is GAGVSQTPSNKVTEKGKYVELRCDPISGHTALYWYRQSLGQGPEFLIYFQGTGAADDSGLPNDRFFAVRPEGSVSTLKIQRTERGDSAVYLCASSYAPDGSYEQYFGPGTRLTVT.

The rearrangement uses TRBV4-1 and TRBJ1-1; TRBD1 might be the D (6 bases). CDR1 MGHRA and CDR2 YSYEKL come from the germline V gene. Trimming stripped 5 bases from V and 0 bases from J, with 10 bases between. The CDR3 totals 14 residues. This chain's CDR3 is CASSSGTLNTEAFF. The CDR3 DNA follows: TGCGCCAGCAGCTCCGGGACACTGAACACTGAAGCTTTCTTT.